These 8 T cell receptor beta chains were sequenced from one sample in a study of blood T cell repertoires in COVID-19. The protocol was immunoSEQ multiplex PCR, while the TCRdb copy is restricted to in-frame clones and leaves out a portion. In the table there are roughly 200,000 clones, roughly 88% of which are singletons. The sample taken for sequencing was peripheral blood. Every receptor here comes from a woman aged 40 to 50 with COVID-19, enrolled during active disease.

The chain carries TRBV7-2 and TRBJ1-2, with 9 bases identical to TRBD1. The CDR3 has 14 amino acids. Germline V lookup: CDR1 SGHTA, CDR2 FQGNSA. With V trimmed by 5 bases and J by 7 bases, 8 bases remained unmatched. The CDR3 loop reads CASSRPGTGIGYTF. The CDR3 DNA reads TGTGCCAGCAGCCGTCCCGGGACAGGGATTGGCTACACCTTC.

This clone was counted a single time. The chain links TRBV14 to TRBJ1-2; 9 bases fit TRBD1. J lost 5 bases, V lost 2 bases, and 3 bases had no gene match. This CDR3 is built from 14 residues. CDR1 and CDR2 (germline): SGHDN, FVKESK. The CDR3 loop reads CASSQQGTGYGYTF. The CDR3 coding sequence is TGTGCCAGCAGCCAACAAGGGACAGGGTATGGCTACACCTTC.

This clone has a handful of counts. The V call is TRBV11-1, the J call TRBJ1-1, with D tentatively TRBD1 (6 bases). Germline V gene sequence: CDR1 SGHAT, CDR2 FQDESV (reference sequence). The CDR3 has 14 residues. Trimming left V 7 bases short and J 4 bases short, with 16 bases between. The CDR3 reads CASTPTGIGTEAFF. DNA for the CDR3: TGTGCCAGCACCCCCACAGGGATCGGCACTGAAGCTTTCTTT.

The chain employs TRBV12-3 or TRBV12-4 and TRBJ2-7; D remains unclear. The V end lost 0 bases, the J end lost 7 bases, and 4 bases lay between the germline ends. The CDR3 is 11 amino acids. The CDR3 bases are TGTGCCAGCAGTTTAGCGCGGGAGCAGTACTTC. This sequence encodes CASSLAREQYF.

The chain joins TRBV6-5 to TRBJ1-4; the D gene is possibly TRBD1 (6 bases). Trimming pared 0 bases from V and 7 bases from J, leaving 12 bases between. This CDR3 contains 15 residues. Germline V CDR1 and CDR2: MNHEY, SVGAGI. The CDR3 nucleotides read TGTGCCAGCAGTTACTCGAGGGGGGGTTTTGAAAAACTGTTTTTT. Translating it yields CASSYSRGGFEKLFF.

V gene TRBV7-2 combines with J gene TRBJ1-2; D is possibly TRBD1 (6 bases). Germline V gives CDR1 SGHTA, CDR2 FQGNSA. Trimming stripped 0 bases from V and 4 bases from J, with 12 bases between. This CDR3 is 15 amino acids long. CDR3 nucleotide sequence: TGTGCCAGCAGCTTAGCGGGAAGGGGGTCCTATGGCTACACCTTC. It translates to CASSLAGRGSYGYTF.

This clone has only one observation. The CDR3 spells CASSLGGSEKLFF. The CDR3 nucleotides read TGTGCCAGCAGTTTGGGGGGGAGTGAAAAACTGTTTTTT. This rearrangement joins TRBV28 to TRBJ1-4; D possibly corresponds to TRBD1 (5 bases). V dropped 3 bases and J dropped 7 bases, with 9 bases sitting between them. The CDR3 sequence is 13 residues long. Germline lookup yields CDR1 MDHEN and CDR2 SYDVKM.

The chain combines TRBV7-2 with TRBJ1-5; D ambiguous. V dropped 5 bases and J dropped 4 bases, with 15 bases sitting between them. Germline V gene lookup returns CDR1 SGHTA and CDR2 FQGNSA. This CDR3 is 15 amino acids long. The CDR3 nucleotides are TGTGCCAGCAGCCCCGCGAGGGCGGGGAATCAGCCCCAGCATTTT. It translates to CASSPARAGNQPQHF. Complete variable domain (other parts from reference TRBV7-2 and TRBJ1-5): GAGVSQSPSNKVTEKGKDVELRCDPISGHTALYWYRQSLGQGLEFLIYFQGNSAPDKSGLPSDRFSAERTGGSVSTLTIQRTQQEDSAVYLCASSPARAGNQPQHFGDGTRLSIL.